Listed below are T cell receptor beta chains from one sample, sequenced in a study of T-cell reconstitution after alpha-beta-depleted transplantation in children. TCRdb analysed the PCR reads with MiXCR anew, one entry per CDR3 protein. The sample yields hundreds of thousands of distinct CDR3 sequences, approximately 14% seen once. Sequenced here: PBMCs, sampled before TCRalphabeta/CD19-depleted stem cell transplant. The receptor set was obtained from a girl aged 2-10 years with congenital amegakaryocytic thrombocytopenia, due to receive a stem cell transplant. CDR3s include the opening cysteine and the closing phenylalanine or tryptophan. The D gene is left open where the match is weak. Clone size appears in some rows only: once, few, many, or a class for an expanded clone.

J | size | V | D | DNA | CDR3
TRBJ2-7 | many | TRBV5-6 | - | TGTGCCAGCAGCTTGGCCAGGGAATCCTACGAGCAGTACTTC | CASSLARESYEQYF
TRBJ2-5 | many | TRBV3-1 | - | TGTGCCAGCAGCCAACCTCTTGAAGAGACCCAGTACTTC | CASSQPLEETQYF
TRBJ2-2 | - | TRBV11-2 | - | TGTGCCAGCAGCTTATTCTGGCGGGGTCACGCCGGGGAGCTGTTTTTT | CASSLFWRGHAGELFF
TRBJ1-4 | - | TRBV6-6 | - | TGTGCCAGCAGTTACTCGGTGAATGAAAAACTGTTTTTT | CASSYSVNEKLFF
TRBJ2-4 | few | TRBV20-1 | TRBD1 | TGCAGTGTGGGACAGGGGGCGCGCCCGGCCAAAAACATTCAGTACTTC | CSVGQGARPAKNIQYF
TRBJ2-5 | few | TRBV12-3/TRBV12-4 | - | TGTGCCAGCATTCAAGGGCTTGTGGGGTCAGAGACCCAGTACTTC | CASIQGLVGSETQYF
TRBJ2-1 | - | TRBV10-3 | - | TGTGCCATCAGTGATAGGCGGAGCACGAGCTCCTACAATGAGCAGTTCTTC | CAISDRRSTSSYNEQFF
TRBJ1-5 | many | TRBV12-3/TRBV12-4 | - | TGTGCCAGCAGTTTCGGGTTGGAGGGACAGCCCCAGCATTTT | CASSFGLEGQPQHF
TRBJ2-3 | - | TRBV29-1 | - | TGCAGCGTTGAGGGGATTCAAGATACGCAGTATTTT | CSVEGIQDTQYF
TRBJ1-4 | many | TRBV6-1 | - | TGTGCCAGCAGCCCAACCCTTCAAGGGAACTCATTTTTT | CASSPTLQGNSFF
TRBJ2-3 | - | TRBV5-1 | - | TGCGCCAGCGCTAGGGGAAGAGCAGATACGCAGTATTTT | CASARGRADTQYF
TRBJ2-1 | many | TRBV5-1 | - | TGCGCCAGCAGCTTGGAGGTGTACAATGAGCAGTTCTTC | CASSLEVYNEQFF
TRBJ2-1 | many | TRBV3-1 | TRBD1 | TGTGCCAGCAGCCCTACAGGGGTGGGTGAGCAGTTCTTC | CASSPTGVGEQFF
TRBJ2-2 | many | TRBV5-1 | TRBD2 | TGCGCCAGCAGTAGCGGGACGGACACCGGGGAGCTGTTTTTT | CASSSGTDTGELFF
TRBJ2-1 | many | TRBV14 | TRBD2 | TGTGCCAGCAGCCAAGGCCAGGGAGGGACTAGAAAAGACAATGAGCAGTTCTTC | CASSQGQGGTRKDNEQFF
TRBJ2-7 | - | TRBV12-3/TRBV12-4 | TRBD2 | TGTGCCAGCAGTTCCGCCACGGGACTAGCGATGTACGAGCAGTACTTC | CASSSATGLAMYEQYF
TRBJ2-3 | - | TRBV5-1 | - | TGCGCCAGCAGCTTGCCGGAGGTGGGAGATACGCAGTATTTT | CASSLPEVGDTQYF
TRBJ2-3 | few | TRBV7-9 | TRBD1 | TGTGCCAGCAGTCGGTCCGGGACAGGGATAGATACGCAGTATTTT | CASSRSGTGIDTQYF
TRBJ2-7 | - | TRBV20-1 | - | TGCAGTGCTAGAGGGCCTGAGGGACAAGTCTACGAGCAGTACTTC | CSARGPEGQVYEQYF
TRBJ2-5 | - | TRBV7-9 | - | TGTGCCAGCAGCTTCCCACCCACCGGGGAAGAGACCCAGTACTTC | CASSFPPTGEETQYF
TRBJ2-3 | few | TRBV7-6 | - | TGTGCCAGCAGCACCGGGACGGACACAGATACGCAGTATTTT | CASSTGTDTDTQYF
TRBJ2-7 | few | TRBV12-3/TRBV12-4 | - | TGTGCCAGCAGTTTAAATTTTCCGGGGGCGAGGGAGCAGTACTTC | CASSLNFPGAREQYF
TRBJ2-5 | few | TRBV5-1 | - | TGCGCCAGCAGCGCAACAGAAGAGACCCAGTACTTC | CASSATEETQYF
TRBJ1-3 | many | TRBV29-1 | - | TGCAGCGTGAGGCCCGTCTCTGGAAACACCATATATTTT | CSVRPVSGNTIYF
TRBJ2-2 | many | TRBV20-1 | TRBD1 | TGCAGTGCTAGAGAGACAGGGTCCGGGGAGCTGTTTTTT | CSARETGSGELFF
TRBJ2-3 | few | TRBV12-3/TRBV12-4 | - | TGTGCCAGCAGCCTAAACCCAGGGGTGGAGGATACGCAGTATTTT | CASSLNPGVEDTQYF
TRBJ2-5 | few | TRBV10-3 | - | TGTGCCATCAGGCCGGACGAACGACAAGAGACCCAGTACTTC | CAIRPDERQETQYF
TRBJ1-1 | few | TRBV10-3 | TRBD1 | TGTGCCATCAGTCCTTCCCGGACAGGGGGAGGGATTGAAGCTTTCTTT | CAISPSRTGGGIEAFF
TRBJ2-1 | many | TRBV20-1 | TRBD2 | TGCAGTGCTAGGGGTTTCGCTAGCGGAAGCTCCTACAATGAGCAGTTCTTC | CSARGFASGSSYNEQFF
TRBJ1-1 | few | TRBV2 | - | TGTGCCAGCAGTGATCTTCTCTTGCGACATCGGACGGGCACTGAAGCTTTCTTT | CASSDLLLRHRTGTEAFF
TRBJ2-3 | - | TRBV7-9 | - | TGTGCCAGCAGCTTAGCATTGCCAGGGATTAAAGGCAATTTT | CASSLALPGIKGNF
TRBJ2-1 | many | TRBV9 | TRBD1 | TGTGCCAGCAGCGTAGCCGGACAGGGATATAATGAGCAGTTCTTC | CASSVAGQGYNEQFF
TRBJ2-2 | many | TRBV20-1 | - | TGCAGTGCTAGACCCCTCGGCGAGAACACCGGGGAGCTGTTTTTT | CSARPLGENTGELFF
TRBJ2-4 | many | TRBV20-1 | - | TGCAGTGCTAGGTACCGGCCAGCGTCTTTAGCCAAAAACATTCAGTACTTC | CSARYRPASLAKNIQYF
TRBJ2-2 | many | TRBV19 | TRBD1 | TGTGCCAGCCACTCAACAGGGGGCACCGGGGAGCTGTTTTTT | CASHSTGGTGELFF
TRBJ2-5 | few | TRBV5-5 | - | TGTGCCAGCAGCCCGCAGGGCCGCTTCCAAGAGACCCAGTACTTC | CASSPQGRFQETQYF
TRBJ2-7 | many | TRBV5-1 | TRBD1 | TGCGCCAGCAGCTCACCGACAGGGGGATATTACGAGCAGTACTTC | CASSSPTGGYYEQYF
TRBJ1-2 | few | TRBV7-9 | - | TGTGCCAGCAGCTTATATCAAAGAGCTAACTATGGCTACACCTTC | CASSLYQRANYGYTF
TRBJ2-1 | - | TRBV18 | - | TGTGCCAGCTCACAGGCCTTGGGGAGGCCTGTCAATGAGCAGTTCTTC | CASSQALGRPVNEQFF
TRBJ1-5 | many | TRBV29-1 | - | TGCAGCGTTGCGATGGGTGGGGATAATCAGCCCCAGCATTTT | CSVAMGGDNQPQHF
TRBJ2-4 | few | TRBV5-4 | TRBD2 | TGTGCCAGCAGCTTGTTTATTCTCAGCGGGAGGGCCAGATCGAACATTCAGTACTTC | CASSLFILSGRARSNIQYF
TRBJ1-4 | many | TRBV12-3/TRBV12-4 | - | TGTGCCAGCAGTCCAACAGGACGCGGTAATGAAAAACTGTTTTTT | CASSPTGRGNEKLFF
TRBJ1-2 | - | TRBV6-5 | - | TGTGCCAGCAGTTACTCGCACAGCGCGGGGGGCTACACCTTC | CASSYSHSAGGYTF
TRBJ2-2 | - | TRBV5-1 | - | TGCGCCAGCAGCCCCTCACCGACAGGCAACACCGGGGAGCTGTTTTTT | CASSPSPTGNTGELFF
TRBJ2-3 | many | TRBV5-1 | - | TGCGCCAGCAGCTTAGAGCTAACTACTAGCGATACGCAGTATTTT | CASSLELTTSDTQYF
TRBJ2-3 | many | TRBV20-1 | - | TGCAGTGCGGACAGGACTAACGAACAGGATACGCAGTATTTT | CSADRTNEQDTQYF